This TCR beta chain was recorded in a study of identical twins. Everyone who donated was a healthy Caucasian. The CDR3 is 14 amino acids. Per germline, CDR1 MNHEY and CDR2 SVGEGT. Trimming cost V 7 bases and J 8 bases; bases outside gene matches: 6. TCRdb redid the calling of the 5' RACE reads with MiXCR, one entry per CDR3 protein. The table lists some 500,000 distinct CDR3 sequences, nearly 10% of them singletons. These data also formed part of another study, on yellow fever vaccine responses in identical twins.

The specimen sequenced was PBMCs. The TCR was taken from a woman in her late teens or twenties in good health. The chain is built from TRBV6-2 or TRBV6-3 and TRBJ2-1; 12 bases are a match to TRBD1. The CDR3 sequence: CASNTGDRGHEQFF. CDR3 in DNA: TGTGCCAGCAACACGGGGGACAGGGGGCATGAGCAGTTCTTC.